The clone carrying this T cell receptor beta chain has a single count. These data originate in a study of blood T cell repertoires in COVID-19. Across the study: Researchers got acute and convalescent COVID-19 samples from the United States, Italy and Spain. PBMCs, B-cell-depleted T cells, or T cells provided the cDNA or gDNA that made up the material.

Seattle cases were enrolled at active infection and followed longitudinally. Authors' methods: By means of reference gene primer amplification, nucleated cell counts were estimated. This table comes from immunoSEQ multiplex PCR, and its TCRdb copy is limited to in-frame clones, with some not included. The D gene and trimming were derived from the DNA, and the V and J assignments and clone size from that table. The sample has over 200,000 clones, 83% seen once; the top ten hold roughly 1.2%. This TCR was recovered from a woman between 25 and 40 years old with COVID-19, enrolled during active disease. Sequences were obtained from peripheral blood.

Here the CDR3 reads CASSVEQGMEQFF. The CDR3 nucleotides are TGTGCCAGCAGCGTAGAACAGGGGATGGAGCAGTTCTTC. V is TRBV9 and J is TRBJ2-1; 7 positions match TRBD1. The germline V gene has CDR1 SGDLS and CDR2 YYNGEE. CDR3 length equals 13 residues. The V segment lost 0 bases and the J segment 10 bases; nucleotides outside the gene matches: 4.